The 25 T cell receptor beta chains presented below share a single source sample, sequenced in a study of cytomegalovirus exposure and HLA in healthy donors. 13 Jbeta primers and 60 Vbeta primers were used for the PCR. Measured with immunoSEQ multiplex PCR; TCRdb has only the in-frame clones, and not every one. This sample has 200,000 or so clones, with approximately 79% found just once. Sequencing used PBMCs. The receptors come from a man younger than 35 in good health and CMV-seronegative.

The gene calls are TRBV19 and TRBJ1-6; D unclear. V lost 3 bases to trimming and J lost 10 bases, with 13 bases between them. Germline assignment: CDR1 LNHDA and CDR2 SQIVND (reference sequence). CDR3 length: 14 amino acids. The CDR3, as DNA: TGTGCCAGTAGTATTACAAAAGGAGGCTCACCCCTCCACTTT. This translates into CASSITKGGSPLHF.

The rearrangement links TRBV19 to TRBJ1-1, with a possible D match to TRBD1 (6 bases). V was shortened by 7 bases and J by 1 base, with 10 bases between the two germline ends. Germline V gene sequence: CDR1 LNHDA, CDR2 SQIVND (reference sequence). The CDR3 spans 13 residues. CDR3 nucleotide sequence: TGTGCCAGTAAAGGACAGCAGAACACTGAAGCTTTCTTT. Its protein product is CASKGQQNTEAFF.

The chain combines TRBV19 with TRBJ1-1; perhaps TRBD1 as D (6 bases). Germline V lookup: CDR1 LNHDA, CDR2 SQIVND (reference sequence). V was shortened by 4 bases and J by 1 base, with 10 bases between the two germline ends. The CDR3 contains 14 residues. The CDR3 bases are TGTGCCAGTAGTACCCTGGGGGCGAACACTGAAGCTTTCTTT. It encodes CASSTLGANTEAFF.

The rearrangement links TRBV30 to TRBJ2-1; 13 positions match TRBD2. This CDR3 is built from 18 residues. Germline assignment: CDR1 GTSNPN and CDR2 SVGIG (reference sequence). The junction had 6 bases not matched to a gene; V was cut back by 1 base and J by 0 bases. The CDR3 DNA reads as TGTGCCTGGAGTGGACTAGCGGGAGGCGATAGCTCCTACAATGAGCAGTTCTTC. It encodes CAWSGLAGGDSSYNEQFF.

This clone was counted a single time. CDR3 in amino acids: CASSLGSLLAQNIQYF. CDR3 bases: TGTGCCAGCAGCTTAGGGTCCCTGTTGGCTCAAAACATTCAGTACTTC. The genes are TRBV7-9 and TRBJ2-4, with D hard to call. Per germline, CDR1 SEHNR and CDR2 FQNEAQ (reference sequence). The CDR3 has 16 residues. V dropped 1 base and J dropped 5 bases, with 15 bases sitting between them.

V usage is TRBV7-6 and J usage is TRBJ1-1, with D unresolved. The V end lost 3 bases, the J end lost 1 base, and 12 bases lay between the germline ends. CDR1 and CDR2 from the germline V gene are SGHVS and FNYEAQ. The CDR3 consists of 15 residues. The CDR3 DNA is TGTGCCAGCAGCTTTTGGGTGGGAGGGAACACTGAAGCTTTCTTT. It specifies CASSFWVGGNTEAFF.

The CDR3 is CASSLAGEGNIQYF. CDR3 sequence (DNA): TGCGCCAGCAGCTTGGCAGGAGAGGGAAACATTCAGTACTTC. This chain joins TRBV5-1 and TRBJ2-4, with a weak D call TRBD2 (5 bases). CDR3 length: 14 residues. V lost 0 bases and J lost 6, with 10 bases in between. Looked up from germline, CDR1 is SGHRS and CDR2 is YFSETQ. Looking up the rest from reference TRBV5-1 and TRBJ2-4 gives the full variable domain: KAGVTQTPRYLIKTRGQQVTLSCSPISGHRSVSWYQQTPGQGLQFLFEYFSETQRNKGNFPGRFSGRQFSNSRSEMNVSTLELGDSALYLCASSLAGEGNIQYFGAGTRLSVL.

In this sample, this clone turned up a few times. The V gene is TRBV9, the J gene TRBJ1-2, with D possibly TRBD1 on 6 matching bases. V shed 4 bases and J shed 7 bases, with 20 bases lying between them. From germline, CDR1 is SGDLS and CDR2 YYNGEE. This CDR3 is 15 amino acids long. CDR3 nucleotide sequence: TGTGCCAGCAGCCCCCGAGAGGGGGGGCTGGGTGGCTACACCTTC. It codes for CASSPREGGLGGYTF.

V is TRBV5-1 and J is TRBJ1-1, with 10 positions matching TRBD1. Germline V lookup: CDR1 SGHRS, CDR2 YFSETQ. The CDR3 runs 15 residues. V shed 5 bases, J shed 1 base, and the junction held 5 bases outside the gene matches. CDR3 DNA: TGCGCCAGCAGAGTCGGACAGGGGGGGAACACTGAAGCTTTCTTT. Its protein is CASRVGQGGNTEAFF.

This sequence joins TRBV14 and TRBJ2-3; 7 bases are a match to TRBD2. The CDR3 covers 17 residues. Germline CDR1 reads SGHDN; CDR2 reads FVKESK. V was clipped by 4 bases and J by 3 bases; unmatched bases: 13. Here the CDR3 reads CASSRAGDGLATDTQYF. CDR3 in DNA: TGTGCCAGCAGCCGGGCGGGAGACGGGCTAGCGACAGATACGCAGTATTTT.

The V call is TRBV6-6, the J call TRBJ1-2; no firm D call. The ends were cut back, 8 bases at V and 11 bases at J, with 6 bases in the middle. The germline CDR1 and CDR2 sequences are MNHNY and SVGAGI (reference sequence). This CDR3 is built from 8 residues. CDR3 nucleotides: TGTGCCAGCCCTTTTTACACCTTC. Encoded protein: CASPFYTF.

The chain has TRBV19 and TRBJ2-3; TRBD2 agrees at 14 bases. With 4 bases clipped from V and 1 base from J, the junction kept 1 base outside the gene matches. The germline V gene has CDR1 LNHDA and CDR2 SQIVND (reference sequence). This CDR3 has 16 amino acids. In nucleotides, the CDR3 is TGTGCCAGTAGTAAGGGACTAGCGGGAGGCACAGATACGCAGTATTTT. It is translated as CASSKGLAGGTDTQYF. Supplemented by reference TRBV19 and TRBJ2-3, the full variable domain reads DGGITQSPKYLFRKEGQNVTLSCEQNLNHDAMYWYRQDPGQGLRLIYYSQIVNDFQKGDIAEGYSVSREKKESFPLTVTSAQKNPTAFYLCASSKGLAGGTDTQYFGPGTRLTVL.

This chain connects TRBV5-1 to TRBJ2-5, with TRBD2 identical over 10 bases. The germline gives CDR1 SGHRS, CDR2 YFSETQ. The CDR3 covers 16 residues. The V gene end was trimmed by 1 base and the J gene end by 5 bases; junction bases not matched to a gene: 8. As DNA, the CDR3 is TGCGCCAGCAGCTTGTTCGAAGCGGGAGGGCCTGAGACCCAGTACTTC. It yields the protein CASSLFEAGGPETQYF.

This rearrangement joins TRBV5-6 to TRBJ2-1; 8 nucleotides agree with TRBD1. This CDR3 contains 17 residues. CDR1 is SGHDT, CDR2 YYEEEE, per germline. The trim removed 3 bases at V and 3 bases at J, leaving 11 bases unmatched. The CDR3 sequence is CASSSDRELALYNEQFF. The CDR3 nucleotides read TGTGCCAGCAGCTCGGACAGGGAATTGGCGCTCTACAATGAGCAGTTCTTC.

This chain links TRBV4-2 with TRBJ2-1; 12 bases map to TRBD2. V dropped 4 bases and J dropped 6; count of bases not matched to a gene: 10. CDR1 and CDR2 (germline): LGHNA, YNFKEQ. This CDR3 region has 17 residues. This CDR3 is CASSPTGLTSGSNEQFF. CDR3 in DNA: TGTGCCAGCAGCCCAACGGGACTGACTAGCGGGAGCAATGAGCAGTTCTTC.

This chain uses TRBV6-1 with TRBJ2-5, with TRBD1 matching 7 bases. The CDR3 has 17 residues. V lost 2 bases, J lost 5 bases, and 14 bases stayed unmatched. Germline CDR1 is MNHNS and CDR2 is SASEGT. The CDR3 DNA is TGTGCCAGCAGTGAAACTCGGCCCCTGACAGGGCGGGAGACCCAGTACTTC. Translating it yields CASSETRPLTGRETQYF.

The rearrangement joins TRBV5-6 to TRBJ1-1; D is unresolved. Per germline, CDR1 SGHDT and CDR2 YYEEEE. CDR3 length equals 15 residues. Between the trimmed V and J ends, which lost 2 bases and 3 bases, there was a span of 14 bases. DNA for the CDR3: TGTGCCAGCAGCTTCCCCGATGGCGGGCACACTGAAGCTTTCTTT. Translated: CASSFPDGGHTEAFF.

This chain joins TRBV19 and TRBJ1-3, with 7 bases identical to TRBD1. With 4 bases clipped from V and 4 bases from J, the junction kept 10 bases outside the gene matches. This CDR3 is built from 16 residues. Germline loops: CDR1 LNHDA, CDR2 SQIVND (reference sequence). This chain's CDR3 is CASSNPYRGRGNTIYF. The CDR3 nucleotides read TGTGCCAGTAGTAACCCCTACAGGGGAAGGGGAAACACCATATATTTT.

This rearrangement joins TRBV11-2 to TRBJ2-1; D is possibly TRBD2 (5 bases). The CDR3 is 12 residues long. In germline, CDR1 is SGHAT, CDR2 FQNNGV. The V gene lost 5 bases and the J gene lost 6 bases, with 8 bases spanning the gap. CDR3 DNA sequence: TGTGCCAGCAGCCCGGACTTCAATGAGCAGTTCTTC. It codes for CASSPDFNEQFF.

The DNA for the CDR3 is TGTGCCAGCAGCTTATTAGCGGGAGGGTACGAGCAGTACTTC. It is translated as CASSLLAGGYEQYF. The rearrangement links TRBV7-8 to TRBJ2-7, with 11 bases that match TRBD2. J was trimmed by 4 bases and V by 2 bases; bases with no gene match: 1. The length of the CDR3 is 14 residues. Germline CDR1 is SGHVS and CDR2 is FQNEAQ. The whole variable domain, filled in from reference TRBV7-8 and TRBJ2-7, reads GAGVSQSPRYKVAKRGQDVALRCDPISGHVSLFWYQQALGQGPEFLTYFQNEAQLDKSGLPSDRFFAERPEGSVSTLKIQRTQQEDSAVYLCASSLLAGGYEQYFGPGTRLTVT.

The V call is TRBV9, the J call TRBJ2-3; 11 bases are a match to TRBD2. Germline V gene sequence: CDR1 SGDLS, CDR2 YYNGEE. V lost 0 bases to trimming and J lost 2 bases; unmatched junction nucleotides: 5. The CDR3 covers 17 residues. The CDR3 is CASSVGTSGGVTDTQYF. The CDR3 DNA sequence: TGTGCCAGCAGCGTAGGAACTAGCGGGGGAGTCACAGATACGCAGTATTTT.

The chain couples TRBV7-9 to TRBJ2-3; D might be TRBD2 (5 bases). The CDR3 loop spans 15 amino acids. V was pared by 4 bases and J by 4 bases, with 15 bases between. In germline, CDR1 is SEHNR, CDR2 FQNEAQ (reference sequence). The CDR3 DNA sequence: TGTGCCAGCAGCTCGACTACCCGTGGGGCAGATACGCAGTATTTT. Translated: CASSSTTRGADTQYF.

The CDR3 is CSVGGTGHYGYTF. Written as DNA, the CDR3 is TGCAGCGTGGGAGGTACAGGACACTATGGCTACACCTTC. The genes are TRBV29-1 and TRBJ1-2; D perhaps matches TRBD1 (5 bases). Germline values: CDR1 SQVTM, CDR2 ANQGSEA. The CDR3 has 13 amino acids. V was clipped by 6 bases and J by 3 bases, with 14 bases between them.

V gene TRBV25-1 combines with J gene TRBJ2-1, with 7 bases that match TRBD2. The CDR3 totals 14 residues. Trimming cost V 2 bases and J 4 bases; bases outside gene matches: 2. Germline V lookup: CDR1 MGHDK, CDR2 SYGVNS. CDR3 protein: CASSEPLAYNEQFF. CDR3 bases: TGTGCCAGCAGTGAACCACTAGCGTACAATGAGCAGTTCTTC. The full variable domain, its missing parts supplied by reference TRBV25-1 and TRBJ2-1, is EADIYQTPRYLVIGTGKKITLECSQTMGHDKMYWYQQDPGMELHLIHYSYGVNSTEKGDLSSESTVSRIRTEHFPLTLESARPSHTSQYLCASSEPLAYNEQFFGPGTRLTVL.

V gene TRBV9 combines with J gene TRBJ1-6, with 7 bases identical to TRBD1. Unmatched junction bases numbered 6, after V lost 2 bases and J lost 7 bases. The V gene's germline CDR1 is SGDLS and CDR2 YYNGEE. The CDR3 has 15 residues. CDR3 loop: CASSVSLGQNSPLHF. The CDR3 DNA sequence: TGTGCCAGCAGCGTGTCCCTGGGACAGAATTCACCCCTCCACTTT.